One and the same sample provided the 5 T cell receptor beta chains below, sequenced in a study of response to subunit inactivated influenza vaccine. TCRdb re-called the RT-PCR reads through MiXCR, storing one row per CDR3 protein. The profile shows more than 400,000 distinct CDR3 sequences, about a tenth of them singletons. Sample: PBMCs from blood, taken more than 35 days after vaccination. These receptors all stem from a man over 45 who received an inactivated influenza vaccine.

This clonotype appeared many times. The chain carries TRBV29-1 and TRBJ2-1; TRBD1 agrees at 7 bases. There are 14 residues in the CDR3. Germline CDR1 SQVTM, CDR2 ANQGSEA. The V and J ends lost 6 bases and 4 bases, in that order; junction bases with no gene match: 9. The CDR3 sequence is CSVRTGQIYNEQFF. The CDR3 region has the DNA TGCAGCGTGCGTACGGGACAGATTTACAATGAGCAGTTCTTC.

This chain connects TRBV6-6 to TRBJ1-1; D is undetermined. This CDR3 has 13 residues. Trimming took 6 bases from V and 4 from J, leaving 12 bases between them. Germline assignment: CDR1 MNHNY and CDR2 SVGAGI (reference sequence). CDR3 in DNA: TGTGCCAGCAGCCTTGGGCCCAGCACTGAAGCTTTCTTT. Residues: CASSLGPSTEAFF.

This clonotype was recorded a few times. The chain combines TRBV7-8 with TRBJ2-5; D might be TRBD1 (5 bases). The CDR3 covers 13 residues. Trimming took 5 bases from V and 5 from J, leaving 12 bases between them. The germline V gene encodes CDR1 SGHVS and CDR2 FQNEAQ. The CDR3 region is CASSRNWGETQYF. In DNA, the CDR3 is TGTGCCAGCAGCCGAAATTGGGGCGAGACCCAGTACTTC.

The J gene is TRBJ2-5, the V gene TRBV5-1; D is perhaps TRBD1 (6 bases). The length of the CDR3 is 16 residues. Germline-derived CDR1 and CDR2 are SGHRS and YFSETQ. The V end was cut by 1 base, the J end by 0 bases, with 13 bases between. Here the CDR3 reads CASSLTPGQNQETQYF. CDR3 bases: TGCGCCAGCAGCTTGACCCCGGGACAAAACCAAGAGACCCAGTACTTC.

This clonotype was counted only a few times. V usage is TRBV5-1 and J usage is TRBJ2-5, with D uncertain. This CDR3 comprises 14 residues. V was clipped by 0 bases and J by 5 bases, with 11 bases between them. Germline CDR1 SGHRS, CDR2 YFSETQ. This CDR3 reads CASSLAAVGETQYF. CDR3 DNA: TGCGCCAGCAGCTTGGCCGCTGTCGGGGAGACCCAGTACTTC.